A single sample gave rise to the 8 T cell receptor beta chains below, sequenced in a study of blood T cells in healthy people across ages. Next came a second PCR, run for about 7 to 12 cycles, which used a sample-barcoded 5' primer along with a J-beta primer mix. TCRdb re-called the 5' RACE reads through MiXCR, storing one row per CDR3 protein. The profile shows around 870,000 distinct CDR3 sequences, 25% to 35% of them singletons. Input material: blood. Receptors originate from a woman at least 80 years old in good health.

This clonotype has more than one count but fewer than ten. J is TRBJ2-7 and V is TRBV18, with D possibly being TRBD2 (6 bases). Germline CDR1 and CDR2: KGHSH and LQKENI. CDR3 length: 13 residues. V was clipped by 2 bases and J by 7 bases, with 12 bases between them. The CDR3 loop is CASSPTGRREQYF. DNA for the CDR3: TGTGCCAGCTCACCAACGGGGAGGAGAGAGCAGTACTTC.

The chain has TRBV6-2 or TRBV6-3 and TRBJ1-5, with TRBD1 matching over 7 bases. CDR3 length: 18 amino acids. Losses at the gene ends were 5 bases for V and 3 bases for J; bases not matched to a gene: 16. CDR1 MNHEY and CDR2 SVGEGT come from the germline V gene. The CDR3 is CASSPPGQRIGNNQPQHF. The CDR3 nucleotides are TGTGCCAGCAGTCCCCCGGGACAGAGAATTGGTAACAATCAGCCCCAGCATTTT.

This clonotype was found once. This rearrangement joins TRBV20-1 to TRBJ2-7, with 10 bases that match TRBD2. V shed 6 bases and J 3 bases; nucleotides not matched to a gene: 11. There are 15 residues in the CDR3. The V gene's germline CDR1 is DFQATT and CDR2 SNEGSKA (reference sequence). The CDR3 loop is CSARTGTSDVYEQYF. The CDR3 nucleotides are TGCAGTGCCAGAACCGGGACTAGCGATGTCTACGAGCAGTACTTC.

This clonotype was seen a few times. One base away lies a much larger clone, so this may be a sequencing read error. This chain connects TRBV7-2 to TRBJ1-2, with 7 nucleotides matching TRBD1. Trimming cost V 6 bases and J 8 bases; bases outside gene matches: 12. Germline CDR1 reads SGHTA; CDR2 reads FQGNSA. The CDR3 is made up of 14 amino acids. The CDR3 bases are TGTGCCAGCAGGGATCCGGGACAGCGAGTCGGCTACACCTTC. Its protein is CASRDPGQRVGYTF.

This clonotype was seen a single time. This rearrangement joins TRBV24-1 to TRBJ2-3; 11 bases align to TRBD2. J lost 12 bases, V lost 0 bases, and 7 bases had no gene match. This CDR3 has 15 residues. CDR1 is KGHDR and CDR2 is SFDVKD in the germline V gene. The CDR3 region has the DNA TGTGCCACCAGTGATTTGACTAGCGGGGGCCATGGTCAGTATTTT. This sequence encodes CATSDLTSGGHGQYF.

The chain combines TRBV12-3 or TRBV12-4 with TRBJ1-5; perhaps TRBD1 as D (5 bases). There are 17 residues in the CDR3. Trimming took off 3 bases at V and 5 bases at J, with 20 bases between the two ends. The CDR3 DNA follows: TGTGCCAGCAGTTTGGCGGCAGGGCACCGGCGGGATCAGCCCCAGCATTTT. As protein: CASSLAAGHRRDQPQHF.

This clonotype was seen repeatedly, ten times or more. CDR3 region: CASSGGSAGFPETQYF. The CDR3 DNA reads TGTGCCAGCAGTGGGGGGTCGGCGGGATTTCCAGAGACCCAGTACTTC. The chain employs TRBV28 and TRBJ2-5; D is possibly TRBD2 (6 bases). This CDR3 spans 16 amino acids. Trimming removed 5 bases from V and 4 bases from J, with 20 bases in between. Germline values: CDR1 MDHEN, CDR2 SYDVKM.

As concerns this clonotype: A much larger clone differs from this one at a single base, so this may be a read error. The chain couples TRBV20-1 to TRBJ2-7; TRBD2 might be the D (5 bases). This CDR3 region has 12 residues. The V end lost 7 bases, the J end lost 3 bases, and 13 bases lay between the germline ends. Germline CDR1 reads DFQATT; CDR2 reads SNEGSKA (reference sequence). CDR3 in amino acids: CSGSKDFYEQYF. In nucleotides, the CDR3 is TGCAGTGGCTCAAAGGACTTCTACGAGCAGTACTTC.